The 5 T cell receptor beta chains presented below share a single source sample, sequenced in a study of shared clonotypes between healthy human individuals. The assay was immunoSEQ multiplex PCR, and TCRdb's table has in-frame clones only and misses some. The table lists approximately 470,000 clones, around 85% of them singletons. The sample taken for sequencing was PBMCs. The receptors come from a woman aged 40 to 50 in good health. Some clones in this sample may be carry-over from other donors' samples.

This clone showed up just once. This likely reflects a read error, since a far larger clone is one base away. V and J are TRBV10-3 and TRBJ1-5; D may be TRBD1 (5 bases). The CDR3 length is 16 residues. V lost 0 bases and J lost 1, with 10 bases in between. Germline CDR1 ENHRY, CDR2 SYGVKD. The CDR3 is CAISESTGRSNQPQHF. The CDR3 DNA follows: TGTGCCATCAGTGAGTCCACGGGACGGAGCAATCAGCCCCAGCATTTT.

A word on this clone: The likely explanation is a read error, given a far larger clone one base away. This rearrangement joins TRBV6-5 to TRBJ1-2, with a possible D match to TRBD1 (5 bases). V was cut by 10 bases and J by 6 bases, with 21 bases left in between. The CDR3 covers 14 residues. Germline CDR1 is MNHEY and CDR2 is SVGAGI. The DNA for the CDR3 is TGTGCCACCATTTCGACAGTGCAGCGAGATGGCTACACCTTC. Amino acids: CATISTVQRDGYTF.

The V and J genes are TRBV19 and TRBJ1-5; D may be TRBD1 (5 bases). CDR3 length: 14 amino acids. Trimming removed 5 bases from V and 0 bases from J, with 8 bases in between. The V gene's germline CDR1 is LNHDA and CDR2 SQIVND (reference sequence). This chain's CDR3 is CASSGGLSNQPQHF. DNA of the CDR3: TGTGCCAGTAGTGGGGGTCTTAGCAATCAGCCCCAGCATTTT.

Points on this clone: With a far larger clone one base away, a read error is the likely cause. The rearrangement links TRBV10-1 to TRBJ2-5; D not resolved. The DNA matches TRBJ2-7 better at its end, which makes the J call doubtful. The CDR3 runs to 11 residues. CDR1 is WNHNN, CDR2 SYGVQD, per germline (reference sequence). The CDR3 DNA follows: TGCGCCAGCCGAGGAAGCGACGAGCAGTACTTC. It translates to CASRGSDEQYF.

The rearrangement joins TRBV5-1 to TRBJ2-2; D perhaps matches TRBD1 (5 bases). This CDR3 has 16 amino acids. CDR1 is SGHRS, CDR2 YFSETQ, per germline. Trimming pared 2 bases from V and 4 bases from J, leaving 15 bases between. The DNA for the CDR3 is TGCGCCAGCAGCTTAGGGGCAGCGCTCATCACCGGGGAGCTGTTTTTT. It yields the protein CASSLGAALITGELFF.